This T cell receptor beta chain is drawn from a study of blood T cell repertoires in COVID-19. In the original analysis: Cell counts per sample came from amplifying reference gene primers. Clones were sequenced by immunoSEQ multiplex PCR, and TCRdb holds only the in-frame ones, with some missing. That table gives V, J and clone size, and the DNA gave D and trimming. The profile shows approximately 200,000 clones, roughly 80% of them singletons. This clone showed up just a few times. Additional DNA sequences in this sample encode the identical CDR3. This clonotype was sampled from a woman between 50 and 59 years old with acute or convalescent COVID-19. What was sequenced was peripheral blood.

This chain's CDR3 is CASSLRGGTEAFF. The CDR3 DNA reads as TGCGCCAGCAGCCTCCGTGGGGGGACTGAAGCTTTCTTT. V usage is TRBV5-1 and J usage is TRBJ1-1; maybe TRBD1 (5 bases). CDR1 and CDR2 (germline): SGHRS, YFSETQ. Trimming left V 4 bases short and J 5 bases short, with 12 bases between. CDR3 length equals 13 residues. The full variable domain, in which reference TRBV5-1 and TRBJ1-1 provide the parts outside the CDR3, is KAGVTQTPRYLIKTRGQQVTLSCSPISGHRSVSWYQQTPGQGLQFLFEYFSETQRNKGNFPGRFSGRQFSNSRSEMNVSTLELGDSALYLCASSLRGGTEAFFGQGTRLTVV.